This TCR beta chain emerged from a study of Graves' ophthalmopathy and Graves' hyperthyroidism. Germline lookup yields CDR1 ENHRY and CDR2 SYGVKD. V was clipped by 4 bases and J by 5 bases, with 15 bases between them. The CDR3 totals 14 residues. TCR beta CDR3 regions were amplified from RNA transcripts. Second-round multiplex PCR followed a first-round RT-PCR using HTBI primers. In TCRdb, the multiplex PCR reads were re-called with MiXCR into one record per CDR3 protein. The data show around 1,200,000 distinct CDR3 sequences, about 35% seen once. This receptor was identified in an adult man with Graves' hyperthyroidism. This rearrangement joins TRBV10-3 to TRBJ2-7, with TRBD2 as a possible D gene (6 bases). The specimen sequenced was peripheral blood or thyroid tissue (not recorded which). As DNA, the CDR3 is TGTGCCATCAGTGTCAGCCTGGGGGGTCACGAGCAGTACTTC. Its protein is CAISVSLGGHEQYF.